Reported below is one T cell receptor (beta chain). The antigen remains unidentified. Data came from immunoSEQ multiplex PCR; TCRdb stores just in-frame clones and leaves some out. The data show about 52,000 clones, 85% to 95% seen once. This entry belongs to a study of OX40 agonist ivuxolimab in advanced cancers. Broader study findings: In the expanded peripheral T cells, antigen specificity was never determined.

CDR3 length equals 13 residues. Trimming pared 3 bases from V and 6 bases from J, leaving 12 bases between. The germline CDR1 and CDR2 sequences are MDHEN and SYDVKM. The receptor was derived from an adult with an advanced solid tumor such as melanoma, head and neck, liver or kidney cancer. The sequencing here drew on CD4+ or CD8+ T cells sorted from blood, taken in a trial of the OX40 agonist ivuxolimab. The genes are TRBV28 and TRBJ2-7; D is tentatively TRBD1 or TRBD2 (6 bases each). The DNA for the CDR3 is TGTGCCAGCAGTTTTCAGGGGAGGAGCGAGCAGTACTTC. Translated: CASSFQGRSEQYF.